This T cell receptor beta chain was sequenced in a study of T cell changes during pregnancy in multiple sclerosis. In germline, CDR1 is MGHRA, CDR2 YSYEKL. This CDR3 region has 15 residues. The V end was cut by 0 bases, the J end by 3 bases, with 12 bases between. This clone was detected a few times. Assay: immunoSEQ multiplex PCR; the TCRdb copy retains only in-frame clones and omits some. The sample contains 38,000 or so clones, around 89% of which appear only once. This sequence originates from a female donor with multiple sclerosis, enrolled in a pregnancy study. The specimen was CD4+ T cells from peripheral blood mononuclear cells, collected in the second trimester of pregnancy. The gene calls are TRBV4-1 and TRBJ2-7; D possibly corresponds to TRBD1 (6 bases). The CDR3 protein is CASSQDEQGFYEQYF. As DNA, the CDR3 is TGCGCCAGCAGCCAAGATGAACAGGGTTTCTACGAGCAGTACTTC.